This TCR beta chain emerged from a study of regulatory T cells in long-lasting Graves disease. Specified time point: persistent/refractory GD, antithyroid drugs over 5 years with positive TRAb. Following extraction of RNA from PBMCs, that RNA was used to make the TCR library. The CDR3 is 16 residues long. Trimming shortened V by 0 bases and J by 3 bases, and 14 bases separated the two germline ends. Germline V CDR1 and CDR2: SGHNT, YENEEA. The study, taken as a whole, reports: Fewer public clonotypes were shared by new patients (under 1,000) than by persistent patients (approximately 2,700). Investigators studied peripheral blood only, not thyroid tissue.

Ten or more counts support this clonotype. Its target is not known. CDR3-region Arm-PCR and iRepertoire HTBI primers produced the TCR beta libraries. In the study's own analysis: Gene usage covered some 66 TRBV and roughly 14 TRBJ segments. One entry per CDR3 protein, called by TCRdb with MiXCR from the multiplex PCR reads. The V and J calls reflect TCRdb's pipeline rather than the authors' work. The sample lists 400,000 to 500,000 distinct CDR3 sequences, 20% to 25% occurring once. V is TRBV11-3 and J is TRBJ1-1; D is unclear. The source was peripheral blood mononuclear cells (PBMCs), collected when the disease was refractory, from a patient treated with antithyroid drugs. This TCR was recovered from a female donor with Graves disease. This chain's CDR3 is CASSLEYRGRDTEAFF. Written as DNA, the CDR3 is TGTGCCAGCAGCTTAGAATATCGAGGAAGGGACACTGAAGCTTTCTTT.